What follows are 6 T cell receptor beta chains derived from one specimen sequenced in a study of blood T cell repertoires in COVID-19 (dated by TCRdb to the early 2020s). Preparation of the library involved the immunoSEQ multiplex PCR assay. Held by TCRdb, this immuneACCESS table contains in-frame sequences only and omits some clones. Under half of the omission traces to an unresolved V gene where checked; the cause of the rest is unknown. The sample records 87,000 or so clones, roughly 87% of which are singletons. 6.5% to 8.5% of the sample comes from the top ten. The sequenced sample consisted of peripheral blood. These receptors were taken from a man aged 18 to 30 with COVID-19, enrolled during active disease.

This sequence joins TRBV6-5 and TRBJ1-5; maybe TRBD1 (6 bases). V dropped 10 bases and J dropped 2 bases, with 12 bases sitting between them. This CDR3 contains 13 residues. Germline assignment: CDR1 MNHEY and CDR2 SVGAGI. In DNA, the CDR3 is TGTGCCACTACAGGGTCGGGCAATCAGCCCCAGCATTTT. Translation: CATTGSGNQPQHF.

The chain recombines TRBV2 with TRBJ2-7, with 8 bases aligning to TRBD2. This CDR3 spans 14 amino acids. Per germline, CDR1 SNHLY and CDR2 FYNNEI. Losses at the gene ends were 4 bases for V and 4 bases for J; bases not matched to a gene: 6. The CDR3 bases are TGTGCCAGCAGTGTGCGGCTAGCGGGTTACGAGCAGTACTTC. This gives the protein CASSVRLAGYEQYF.

The chain couples TRBV11-2 to TRBJ1-1; D unclear. The CDR3 loop spans 15 amino acids. The V gene lost 0 bases and the J gene lost 0 bases, with 8 bases spanning the gap. The germline gives CDR1 SGHAT, CDR2 FQNNGV. The CDR3 region is CASSLERELNTEAFF. CDR3 nucleotides: TGTGCCAGCAGCTTAGAGAGAGAACTGAACACTGAAGCTTTCTTT. The full variable domain, rest sourced from reference TRBV11-2 and TRBJ1-1, is EAGVAQSPRYKIIEKRQSVAFWCNPISGHATLYWYQQILGQGPKLLIQFQNNGVVDDSQLPKDRFSAERLKGVDSTLKIQPAKLEDSAVYLCASSLERELNTEAFFGQGTRLTVV.

The genes are TRBV6-1 and TRBJ1-1, with 7 bases identical to TRBD1. The CDR3 has 13 residues. The trim removed 2 bases at V and 4 bases at J, leaving 1 base unmatched. Germline assignment: CDR1 MNHNS and CDR2 SASEGT. CDR3 coding DNA: TGTGCCAGCAGTGAACAGGGGGGCACTGAAGCTTTCTTT. Translation gives CASSEQGGTEAFF.

This CDR3 reads CATSTQGAYDNEQFF. CDR3 nucleotide sequence: TGTGCCACCAGCACGCAGGGGGCGTACGACAATGAGCAGTTCTTC. V and J are TRBV24-1 and TRBJ2-1, with 8 positions matching TRBD1. CDR1 is KGHDR and CDR2 is SFDVKD in the germline V gene. V gave up 7 bases and J gave up 5 bases; unmatched junction bases: 9. This CDR3 spans 15 amino acids.

The gene calls are TRBV19 and TRBJ1-1, with 7 bases lining up with TRBD1. V lost 7 bases to trimming and J lost 2 bases; unmatched junction nucleotides: 7. Germline CDR1 LNHDA, CDR2 SQIVND (reference sequence). The CDR3 loop spans 14 amino acids. CDR3 in amino acids: CASTLGQTNTEAFF. The CDR3 bases are TGTGCCAGTACCCTGGGACAGACTAACACTGAAGCTTTCTTT.